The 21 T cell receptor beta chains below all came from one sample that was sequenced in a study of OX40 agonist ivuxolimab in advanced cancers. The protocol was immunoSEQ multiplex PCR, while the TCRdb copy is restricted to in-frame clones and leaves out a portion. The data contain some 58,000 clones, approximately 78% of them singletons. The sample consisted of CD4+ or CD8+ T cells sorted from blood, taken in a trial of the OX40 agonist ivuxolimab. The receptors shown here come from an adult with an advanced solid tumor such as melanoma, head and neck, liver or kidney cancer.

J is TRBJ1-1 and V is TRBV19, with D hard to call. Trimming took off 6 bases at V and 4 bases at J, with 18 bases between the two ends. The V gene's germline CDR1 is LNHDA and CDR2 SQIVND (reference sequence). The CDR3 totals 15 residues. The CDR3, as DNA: TGTGCCAGTAGGGCCACCGACGGCCGAGGCACTGAAGCTTTCTTT. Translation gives CASRATDGRGTEAFF.

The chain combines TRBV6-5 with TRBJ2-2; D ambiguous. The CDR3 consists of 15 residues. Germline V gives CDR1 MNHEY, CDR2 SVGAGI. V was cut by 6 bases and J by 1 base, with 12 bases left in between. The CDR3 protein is CASRRVGLNTGELFF. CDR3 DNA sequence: TGTGCCAGCAGGAGAGTGGGGTTGAACACCGGGGAGCTGTTTTTT.

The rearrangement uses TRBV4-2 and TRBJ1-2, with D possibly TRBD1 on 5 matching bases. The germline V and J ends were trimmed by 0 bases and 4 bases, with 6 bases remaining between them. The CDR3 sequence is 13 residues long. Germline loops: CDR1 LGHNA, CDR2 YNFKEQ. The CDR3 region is CASSQDRVYGYTF. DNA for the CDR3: TGTGCCAGCAGCCAAGACAGGGTCTATGGCTACACCTTC.

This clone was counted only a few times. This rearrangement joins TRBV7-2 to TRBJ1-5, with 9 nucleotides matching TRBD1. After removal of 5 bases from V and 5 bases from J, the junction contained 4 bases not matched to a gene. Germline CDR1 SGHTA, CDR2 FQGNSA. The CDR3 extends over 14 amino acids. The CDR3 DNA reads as TGTGCCAGCAGCGCCCGGACAGGGGATCAGCCCCAGCATTTT. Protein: CASSARTGDQPQHF.

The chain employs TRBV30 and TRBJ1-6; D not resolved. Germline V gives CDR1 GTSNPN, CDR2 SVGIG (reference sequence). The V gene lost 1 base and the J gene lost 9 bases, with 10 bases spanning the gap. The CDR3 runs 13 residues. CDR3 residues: CAWSESLGSPLHF. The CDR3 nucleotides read TGTGCCTGGAGTGAGTCCCTGGGTTCACCCCTCCACTTT.

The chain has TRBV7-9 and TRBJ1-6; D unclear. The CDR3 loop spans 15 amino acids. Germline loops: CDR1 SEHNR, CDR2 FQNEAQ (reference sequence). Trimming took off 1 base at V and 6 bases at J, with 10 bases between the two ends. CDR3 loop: CASSLDSTSNSPLHF. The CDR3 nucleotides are TGTGCCAGCAGCTTAGATTCAACCTCTAATTCACCCCTCCACTTT.

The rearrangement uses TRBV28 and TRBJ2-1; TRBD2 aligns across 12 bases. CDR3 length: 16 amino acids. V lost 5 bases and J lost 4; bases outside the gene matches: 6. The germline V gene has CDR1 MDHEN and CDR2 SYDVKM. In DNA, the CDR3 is TGTGCCAGCAGTCGTACTAGCGGGAGGTTGTACAATGAGCAGTTCTTC. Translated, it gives CASSRTSGRLYNEQFF.

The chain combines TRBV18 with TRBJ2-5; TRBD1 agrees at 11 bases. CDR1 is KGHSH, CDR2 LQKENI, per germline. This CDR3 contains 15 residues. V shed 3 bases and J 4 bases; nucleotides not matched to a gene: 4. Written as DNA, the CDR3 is TGTGCCAGCTCACCGGGACAGGGGGTTCGAGAGACCCAGTACTTC. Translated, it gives CASSPGQGVRETQYF.

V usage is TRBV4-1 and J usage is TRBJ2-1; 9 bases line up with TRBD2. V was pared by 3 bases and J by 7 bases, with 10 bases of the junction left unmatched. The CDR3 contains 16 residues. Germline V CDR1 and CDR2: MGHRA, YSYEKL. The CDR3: CASSQASGVSDNEQFF. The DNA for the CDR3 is TGCGCCAGCAGCCAGGCTAGCGGGGTCTCGGATAATGAGCAGTTCTTC.

Written as DNA, the CDR3 is TGTGCCAGCAGCTCACCTCCGGGACAGATTTACAATGAGCAGTTCTTC. This encodes CASSSPPGQIYNEQFF. This chain uses TRBV11-1 with TRBJ2-1; TRBD1 matches at 7 bases. After removal of 4 bases from V and 4 bases from J, the junction contained 10 bases not matched to a gene. Germline V gene sequence: CDR1 SGHAT, CDR2 FQDESV (reference sequence). CDR3 length: 16 residues.

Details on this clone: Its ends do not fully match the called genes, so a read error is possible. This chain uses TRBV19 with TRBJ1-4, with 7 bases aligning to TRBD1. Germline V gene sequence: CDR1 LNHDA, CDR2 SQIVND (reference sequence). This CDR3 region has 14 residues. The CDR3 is CASSVTGTIEKLFF. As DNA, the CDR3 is TGTGCCAGTAGTGTGACAGGGACTATTGAAAAACTGTTTTTT.

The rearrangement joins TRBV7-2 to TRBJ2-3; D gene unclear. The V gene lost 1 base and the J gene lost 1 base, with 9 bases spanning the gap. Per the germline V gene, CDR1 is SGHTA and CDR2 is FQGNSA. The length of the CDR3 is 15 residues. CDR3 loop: CASSLGVSRTDTQYF. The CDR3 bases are TGTGCCAGCAGCTTAGGGGTTTCGCGCACAGATACGCAGTATTTT.

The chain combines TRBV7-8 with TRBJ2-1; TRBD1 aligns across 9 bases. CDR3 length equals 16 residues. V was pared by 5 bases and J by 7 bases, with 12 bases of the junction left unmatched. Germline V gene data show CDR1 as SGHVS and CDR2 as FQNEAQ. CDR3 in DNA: TGTGCCAGCAGCGCCCTGACAGGGGGTTCTCAGAATGAGCAGTTCTTC. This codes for CASSALTGGSQNEQFF.

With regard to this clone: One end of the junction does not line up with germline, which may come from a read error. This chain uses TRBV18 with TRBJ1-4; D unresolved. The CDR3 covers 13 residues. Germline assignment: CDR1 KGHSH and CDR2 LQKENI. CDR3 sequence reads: CASSPRLREKLFF. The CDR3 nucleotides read TGTGCCAGCTCGCCACGACTGCGGGAAAAACTGTTTTTT.

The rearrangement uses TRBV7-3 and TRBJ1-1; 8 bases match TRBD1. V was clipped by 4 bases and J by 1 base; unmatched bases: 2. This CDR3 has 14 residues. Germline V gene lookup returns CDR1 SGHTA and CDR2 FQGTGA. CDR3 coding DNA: TGTGCCAGCAGCTGGACAGGGCCGAACACTGAAGCTTTCTTT. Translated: CASSWTGPNTEAFF.

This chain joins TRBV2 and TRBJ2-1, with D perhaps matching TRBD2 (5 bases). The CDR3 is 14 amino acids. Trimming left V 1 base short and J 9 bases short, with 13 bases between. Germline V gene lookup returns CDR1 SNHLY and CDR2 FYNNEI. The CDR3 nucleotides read TGTGCCAGCAGTGAAGGGCTAGCTCGTGGTGAGCAGTTCTTC. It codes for CASSEGLARGEQFF.

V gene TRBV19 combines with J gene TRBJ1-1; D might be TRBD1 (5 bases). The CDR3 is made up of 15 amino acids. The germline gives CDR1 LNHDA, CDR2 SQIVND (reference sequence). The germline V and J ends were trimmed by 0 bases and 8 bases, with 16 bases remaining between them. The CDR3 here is CASSIDSRRVLEAFF. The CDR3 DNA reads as TGTGCCAGTAGTATAGATTCACGCAGGGTGCTGGAAGCTTTCTTT. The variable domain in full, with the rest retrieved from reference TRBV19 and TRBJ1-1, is DGGITQSPKYLFRKEGQNVTLSCEQNLNHDAMYWYRQDPGQGLRLIYYSQIVNDFQKGDIAEGYSVSREKKESFPLTVTSAQKNPTAFYLCASSIDSRRVLEAFFGQGTRLTVV.

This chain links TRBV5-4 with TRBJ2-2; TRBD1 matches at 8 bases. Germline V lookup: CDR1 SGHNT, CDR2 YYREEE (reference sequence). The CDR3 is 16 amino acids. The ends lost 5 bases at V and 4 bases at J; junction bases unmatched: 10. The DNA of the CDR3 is TGTGCCAGCAGTCGCGGACAGGGTAGGACCACCGGGGAGCTGTTTTTT. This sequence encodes CASSRGQGRTTGELFF.

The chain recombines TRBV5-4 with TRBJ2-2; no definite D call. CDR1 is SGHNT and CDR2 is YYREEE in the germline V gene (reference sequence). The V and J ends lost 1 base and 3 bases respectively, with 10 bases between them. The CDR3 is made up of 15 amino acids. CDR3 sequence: CASSLSSTDTGELFF. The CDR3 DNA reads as TGTGCCAGCAGCTTGTCCTCAACGGACACCGGGGAGCTGTTTTTT.

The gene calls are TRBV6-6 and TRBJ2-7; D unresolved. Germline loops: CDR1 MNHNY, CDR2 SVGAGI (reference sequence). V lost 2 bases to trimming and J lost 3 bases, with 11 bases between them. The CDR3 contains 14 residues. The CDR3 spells CASSYVGRSYEQYV. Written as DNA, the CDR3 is TGTGCCAGCAGTTACGTGGGCCGTAGCTACGAGCAGTACGTC.

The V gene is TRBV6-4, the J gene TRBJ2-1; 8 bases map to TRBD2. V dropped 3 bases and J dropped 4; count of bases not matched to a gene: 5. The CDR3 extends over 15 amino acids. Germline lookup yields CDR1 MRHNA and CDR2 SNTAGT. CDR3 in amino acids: CASSEKAGGYNEQFF. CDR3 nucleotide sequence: TGTGCCAGCAGTGAGAAGGCGGGAGGTTACAATGAGCAGTTCTTC.